This TCR beta chain comes out of a study of beta chain features in type 1 diabetes. This clone was observed a handful of times. The antigen remains undetermined. Since all of the isolated RNA was reverse transcribed, expressed TCRB transcripts were what got sequenced. Sequencing was performed with immunoSEQ multiplex PCR; in TCRdb, only in-frame clones are kept and a portion is missing. The sample has some 900,000 clones, under 20% seen once. The study's findings and limits: Across all four CD4+ subsets, people with type 1 diabetes showed modestly shorter TCRB CDR3s.

Naive, central memory, regulatory and stem cell-like memory cells within the CD4+ compartment were sorted using CD45RO/CCR7/CD25/CD127/CD95/CD27. CDR3 size: 14 residues. From germline, CDR1 is MNHEY and CDR2 SMNVEV (reference sequence). V was clipped by 3 bases and J by 5 bases, with 11 bases between them. The source is a woman under 30 in good health. Sequencing was done on a sample of naive CD4+ T cells from blood. The chain recombines TRBV27 with TRBJ2-1; D gene uncertain. The CDR3 here is CASSFGRRDNEQFF. The DNA for the CDR3 is TGTGCCAGCAGTTTCGGCAGGCGAGACAATGAGCAGTTCTTC.